One T cell receptor beta chain is described in this entry. Its antigen remains undetermined. No base qualities exist here, and no much larger clone lies one base off it. This specimen comes from a study of cytomegalovirus exposure and HLA in healthy donors (dated by TCRdb to 2016 to 2017). Background on the whole study: According to an earlier analysis of a few hundred of the donors, about 190 million T cells yielded some 120 million unique TCR beta sequences and approximately 280 Gb of sequence data. An early release covering approximately 600 HLA-typed donors comprised 300 to 350 gigabases of sequencing data and roughly 86 million unique TCR sequences. Among the roughly 380 genotyped donors, around 81% belonged to the genetic ancestry cluster associated with self-reported Caucasian donors. The aim of the study was to test whether cataloging public T cell receptors could identify signatures of past pathogen exposure. Using immunosequencing, the study profiled T cell repertoires from some 670 subjects and related those repertoires to cytomegalovirus serostatus. Along with the roughly 700-subject first cohort, a separate validation cohort of over 90 different subjects was used. To predict cytomegalovirus infection status, the study brought together high-throughput TCR immunosequencing, statistical association of individual TCRs with disease status, and machine learning. A later analysis re-examined previously published TCR beta repertoires from 600 to 700 donors and added high-resolution HLA genotyping to investigate patterns of TCR occurrence. Rather than using new phenotypic data, the later analysis identified candidate immune exposures from TCR beta sequences and from how often those sequences occurred across donors. To decide whether each TCR beta V gene segment behaved as functional or pseudogenic, an earlier analysis of 587 of the donors relied on high-throughput TCR beta sequencing. Donor age, sex, ethnicity and CMV serostatus were compiled alongside the repertoire data. A later genetic analysis used genome-wide SNP genotypes for about 65% of the 666 donors, treating that subset as a discovery cohort. All discovery cohort repertoires had been generated on a single sequencing platform. HLA typing included class I and class II loci at four-digit resolution. Typing coverage varied by locus: about 629-630 donors for A, B, C, DRB1 and DQB1; approximately 500 for DQA1; about 600 for DPA1; roughly 450 for DPB1. Roughly 5 DR-DQ haplotypes were handled as single units for association and clustering, since linkage in the cohort was strong. Among around 400 genotyped donors of the cohort, an average of about 220,000 unique TCR beta nucleotide sequences was sequenced per donor, of which roughly 17% were non-productive. What the work shows at the level of the full study, not this receptor alone: The study gave a list of 150 to 200 TCR beta chains associated with cytomegalovirus. Three of the identified cytomegalovirus-associated TCR beta chains were confirmed in vitro to be specific for cytomegalovirus antigens. Several of the top co-occurrence clusters appeared to be linked to parvovirus B19, influenza, CMV and Epstein-Barr virus, according to a later analysis. Across donors, most TCR sequences were observed very rarely, whereas some public TCRs were present in many individuals. This cohort had only TCR beta chains sequenced, and the lack of alpha or paired-chain data limited which features could be detected. Strong co-occurrence of HLA alleles, especially DR and DQ, made assigning TCR associations to individual alleles difficult. Linkage disequilibrium might explain the correlated functional status among segregating V segments, but an unknown experimental factor could not be ruled out. In a later genetic analysis, a missense DCLRE1C variant was associated with V-gene and J-gene trimming of TCR beta chains, and the association was replicated in an independent cohort. The earlier analysis of 587 of the donors excluded around 17 rarely observed V segments, including chromosome 9 orphons, because counts were too low. Because HLA typing was unavailable for some donors at each locus, only the typed subset was used in association tests. A further reported finding was that TCR beta sequences accurately predicted the HLA-A and HLA-B alleles for most subjects in the first cohort. A later analysis found that TCR association rates varied across HLA loci, with DRB1 alleles showing the most associated TCRs and HLA-C alleles the fewest. A later analysis associated about 17,000 TCR beta sequences with specific HLA alleles at a false discovery rate of 0.05. The authors suggested that the approach could potentially be generalized to other disease states and immunological phenotypes. The presence/absence analyses assumed that sequencing depth was roughly uniform across donors, and that assumption may not be true. A cluster of highly shared sequence variants was judged likely to be a technical artifact of the sequencing pipeline. For the cohort, immune exposure information was limited to CMV serostatus. Most CMV-associated TCR beta chains appeared to be HLA-restricted in a later analysis, and the HLA associations seemed to be driven largely by CMV exposure. In a later analysis, HLA-associated TCR beta chains were found to be more clonally expanded and to have lower generation probabilities than equally common non-associated chains. An earlier analysis of 587 of the donors showed that most TCR beta V segments appeared in productive rearrangements either about 87% or about 30% of the time, which broadly matched IMGT annotations. According to a later genetic analysis, donors in an Asian-associated ancestry cluster had fewer N-insertions in productive TCRs than the approximately 670-donor mean. In both the original and validation cohorts, the classifier was reported to diagnose cytomegalovirus status with high specificity and sensitivity. Because the 87-base-pair reads could not distinguish some IMGT-functional V segments, including TRBV6-2 and TRBV6-3, those segments were excluded.

The protocol used for the library was the immunoSEQ multiplex PCR assay. A mixture of 60 forward primers for TCR Vbeta segments and 13 reverse primers for TCR Jbeta segments was used in the multiplex PCR. The CDR3 region of rearranged TCR beta genes was amplified from genomic DNA with a multiplex PCR assay. The Illumina HiSeq System was used to sequence the amplified TCR beta libraries as 87-base-pair reads. Under the source paper's analysis protocol: Across the 670 or so repertoires, a later analysis counted 80 million or so unique TCR beta chains, around 11 million of which were shared by at least two donors. Raw reads were error-corrected and collapsed into unique sequences with a nearest-neighbor algorithm that merged closely related sequences to remove PCR and sequencing errors. Alignment of CDR3 sequences to IMGT reference sequences was used to assign V, D and J gene segments. For a sequence to be retained, a match of at least six nucleotides was required to both a V gene segment and a J gene segment. A rearrangement counted as productive if the CDR3 had no stop codons and remained in frame with V and J, and every other rearrangement counted as non-productive. CDR3 was defined by IMGT convention, running from the second conserved V-encoded cysteine to the conserved J-encoded phenylalanine. In an earlier analysis of approximately 590 of the donors, sequences lacking an unambiguous match to a single V gene segment were excluded. An earlier analysis of just under 600 of the donors called V segments functional above 56.7% productive rearrangements and segregating when the between-donor standard deviation exceeded 5%. A statistical classification framework was built to diagnose cytomegalovirus status from the catalog of TCR beta chain sequences. V and J gene assignment, in a later analysis, came from comparing TCR nucleotide sequences with IMGT/GENE-DB human TR gene sequences. Using the TCRdist pipeline, a later analysis assigned CDR3 sequences along with most-parsimonious VDJ recombination scenarios. In a later analysis, every TCR beta chain was defined by the combination of its CDR3 amino acid sequence and its V-gene family, and reads without a unique V-gene family were dropped. A later analysis removed roughly 590 highly shared, low-generation-probability nucleotide sequences to deal with suspected cross-contamination and a sequencing artifact. For each public chain, a later analysis derived a clonal expansion index from normalized ranks of inferred template counts within each repertoire. In a later analysis, generation probabilities were computed using a VDJ recombination model fitted to out-of-frame rearrangements, and the results were checked against IGoR. In a later analysis, TCR-TCR, TCR-HLA and TCR-CMV co-occurrence was scored with hypergeometric tests, and a repertoire-size bias correction was applied to TCR pairs. In a later analysis, false discovery rates were estimated by permuting HLA or CMV assignments 20 times. In a later analysis, co-occurring TCRs were grouped using DBSCAN, with TCRdist sequence similarity added in when clustering inside HLA-allele-positive subsets. For co-occurrence clustering, repertoires with fewer than 30,000 or more than 120,000 public chains were excluded, along with several repertoires with anomalous nucleotide sharing. TCRdb mirrors the immuneACCESS table, restricted to in-frame sequences. Some clones are absent from its copies; in checked studies, under half trace to an unresolved V gene, and the reason for the others is unknown. V and J calls and clone size follow that table, whereas D and trimming were derived from the DNA. This sample gives approximately 120,000 clones in total; 70% to 75% of them show up just once. 2.5% to 3.5% of the sample rests with the top ten.

The cohort was made up of 666 healthy bone marrow donors. Cohort members were all nominally healthy when sampled, although unrecorded immune exposures were likely present. The donor tested CMV seronegative and was one of the 352 seronegative cohort members. A peripheral blood sample was provided by each donor, and peripheral blood mononuclear cells were used for TCR beta sequencing. Genomic DNA extraction from the blood cell samples was performed with the Qiagen DNeasy Blood Extraction Kit. CDR1 MNHNS and CDR2 SASEGT are derived from the germline V gene. At the junction V is shortened by 5 bases and J by 5 bases; bases outside the gene matches: 4. The CDR3, cysteine through phenylalanine, is 13 amino acids long. Just the 39-base CDR3 DNA is kept, in frame starting at base 1.

The sequencing sample was made of PBMCs. The clonotype originates from a man aged 30 to 45 in good health and CMV-seronegative. The rearranged chain carries TRBV6-1 and TRBJ1-1; a stretch of 8 junction bases matches TRBD1. The sequenced DNA is TGTGCCAGCAGTCTACAGGGGGGAACTGAAGCTTTCTTT. Its translation reads: CASSLQGGTEAFF.